This is a list of T cell receptor beta chains from one sample in a study of shared T cell receptors in the human thymus. TCRdb keeps only in-frame clones here, not all; method: immunoSEQ multiplex PCR. This repertoire shows about 660,000 clones, about 89% found once; its top ten account for 0.0094%. This sample also appeared in a second study, on human thymus T cells.

The specimen sequenced was thymocytes. The receptors were sampled from a boy in the first two years of life with a congenital heart defect. The CDR3 runs from the conserved cysteine through the conserved F or W. D genes are given only for firm matches. A row's size may be missing; if present it is once, few, many or a size class.

D,J,size,V,DNA,CDR3
TRBD1,TRBJ2-7,-,TRBV5-6,TGTGCCAGCAGCTTGGCCAGGGGGCACTACTACTACTACGAGCAGTACTTC,CASSLARGHYYYYEQYF
-,TRBJ2-3,-,TRBV28,TGTGCCAGCACCCTGGAGGCGGGAATGGATACGCAGTATTTT,CASTLEAGMDTQYF
-,TRBJ1-1,-,TRBV4-3,TGCGCCAGCAGCCAAGGGGGGGTCACTGAAGCTTTCTTT,CASSQGGVTEAFF
-,TRBJ2-7,-,TRBV4-3,TGCGCCAGCAGCCAAGAGTCACAGGGTGAATGCGAGCAGTACTTC,CASSQESQGECEQYF
TRBD2,TRBJ2-5,-,TRBV2,TGTGCCAGCAGCGACAATACCCTCGGTGGGGGGGAAGAGACCCAGTACTTC,CASSDNTLGGGEETQYF
TRBD2,TRBJ2-1,-,TRBV25-1,TGTGCCAGCAGTGAATCATTCATTGGCGGGGGGGCTTATGAGCAGTTCTTC,CASSESFIGGGAYEQFF
-,TRBJ2-5,-,TRBV7-9,TGTGCCAGCAGCCCAAGTGAGGAGACCAAAGAGACCCAGTACTTC,CASSPSEETKETQYF
-,TRBJ1-4,few,TRBV5-5,TGTGCCAGCAGCTTGGGGAGTGGGGGCGGTGAAAAACTGTTTTTT,CASSLGSGGGEKLFF
TRBD1,TRBJ1-1,-,TRBV30,TGTGCCTGGAGTGTCTACCAGGGGGGTGACACTGAAGCTTTCTTT,CAWSVYQGGDTEAFF
TRBD2,TRBJ2-7,-,TRBV14,TGTGCCAGCAGCCAAGGGGGGAGGGACGAGCAGTACTTC,CASSQGGRDEQYF
TRBD1,TRBJ2-2,-,TRBV28,TGTGCCAGCAGCTACCTGGACAGGGGGCTGACCGGGGAGCTGTTTTTT,CASSYLDRGLTGELFF
TRBD1,TRBJ1-3,-,TRBV5-5,TGTGCCAGCAGCTTGGATTTAGGACAGGGGGGAAACACCATATATTTT,CASSLDLGQGGNTIYF
-,TRBJ2-3,once,TRBV27,TGTGCCAGCAGTTTCGGGGTTCCGGATACGCAGTATTTT,CASSFGVPDTQYF
TRBD1,TRBJ2-2,-,TRBV5-1,TGCGCCAGCAGCGAGGAAACCCCAGGGGGCCACGGGGAGCTGTTTTTT,CASSEETPGGHGELFF
TRBD2,TRBJ2-3,-,TRBV5-1,TGCGCCAGCAATCGGGCTAGCGGGGTCCCAGATACGCAGTATTTT,CASNRASGVPDTQYF
-,TRBJ2-7,few,TRBV15,TGTGCCACCAGCAGAGTAGCGTTAGGCGAGCAGTACTTC,CATSRVALGEQYF
-,TRBJ1-2,once,TRBV29-1,TGCAGCGTTGAAGAACAGGGCCTTAACTATGGCTACACCTTC,CSVEEQGLNYGYTF
TRBD1,TRBJ1-6,-,TRBV5-6,TGTGCCAGCAGCTCAGGGGGGGACAGGGAAGGGAATTCACCCCTCCACTTT,CASSSGGDREGNSPLHF
-,TRBJ1-1,-,TRBV21-1,TGTGCCAGCAGCAAAGAGCGGGGAATCACTGAAGCTTTCTTT,CASSKERGITEAFF
TRBD1,TRBJ2-3,-,TRBV4-3,TGCGCCAGCAGCCAAGATCTGGGCGTCAACGGACAGGAGAACACAGATACGCAGTATTTT,CASSQDLGVNGQENTDTQYF
TRBD1,TRBJ1-2,-,TRBV6-6,TGTGCCAGCAGTTATGGAACAGGGGATGGAGATGGCTACACCTTC,CASSYGTGDGDGYTF
-,TRBJ1-2,-,TRBV28,TGTGCCAGCACCCCTGTTTTAAGGGGCGCTCCCTATGGCTACACCTTC,CASTPVLRGAPYGYTF
-,TRBJ2-7,-,TRBV9,TGTGCCAGCAGCGTAGATGCAGGGTACTACGAGCAGTACTTC,CASSVDAGYYEQYF
-,TRBJ2-2,-,TRBV28,TGTGCCAGCAGCCTGGGGTGGGTCGAGGCGGGGACCGGGGAGCTGTTTTTT,CASSLGWVEAGTGELFF
-,TRBJ1-6,-,TRBV27,TGTGCCAGCAGTTTAGGTGGGAGAAAACAGGGCCGAGGTTCACCCCTCCACTTT,CASSLGGRKQGRGSPLHF
TRBD1,TRBJ1-1,few,TRBV27,TGTGCCAGCAGCACCCACAGGGACAGGGGGTGGTCTGAAGCTTTCTTT,CASSTHRDRGWSEAFF
TRBD1,TRBJ1-2,-,TRBV14,TGTGCCAGCAGACCAACGGGACAGAGCTATGGCTACACCTTC,CASRPTGQSYGYTF
TRBD2,TRBJ2-5,-,TRBV28,TGTGCCAGCAGTTCGTGGACTAGCGGGAGGGAGACCCAGTACTTC,CASSSWTSGRETQYF
TRBD1,TRBJ2-7,-,TRBV4-3,TGCGCCAGCAGCCAGAAGACAGGGGTGGACGAGCAGTACTTC,CASSQKTGVDEQYF
-,TRBJ1-2,-,TRBV20-1,TGCAGTGCTAGTCTCAGTGGCTACACCTTC,CSASLSGYTF
-,TRBJ1-1,-,TRBV12-5,TGTGCTAGTGGTTTGGTAGTCCTCGGAGAAGTGGGGGCGACGAACACTGAAGCTTTCTTT,CASGLVVLGEVGATNTEAFF
-,TRBJ2-5,-,TRBV5-1,TGCGCCAGCAGCTTGTTGTCGCGAGAGACCCAGTACTTC,CASSLLSRETQYF
-,TRBJ2-3,-,TRBV5-1,TGCGCCAGCAGCTTGTGGGAGGATAGCACAGATACGCAGTATTTT,CASSLWEDSTDTQYF
TRBD2,TRBJ2-7,-,TRBV18,TGTGCCAGCTCCGAAGGCGGGGGAGCCGCCTACGAGCAGTACTTC,CASSEGGGAAYEQYF
-,TRBJ2-5,-,TRBV14,TGTGCCAGCAGCCAAGTTATTCGGCTGGACTATCTCCAAGAGACCCAGTACTTC,CASSQVIRLDYLQETQYF
-,TRBJ2-7,-,TRBV4-3,TGCGCCAGCAGCCCCCACCCCTCGGGTCGCGAGCAGTACTTC,CASSPHPSGREQYF
-,TRBJ2-7,-,TRBV14,TGTGCCAGCAGCCGCTTGGGGGCGCTCGAGCAGTACTTC,CASSRLGALEQYF
-,TRBJ2-7,-,TRBV28,TGTGCCAGCGGGCTGTCTGCGCGGGATAAGGACGAGCAGTACTTC,CASGLSARDKDEQYF
-,TRBJ1-5,-,TRBV4-3,TGCGCCAGCAGCCAAGCGAGACACCTACATCAGCCCCAGCATTTT,CASSQARHLHQPQHF
-,TRBJ2-5,-,TRBV11-1,TGTGCCAGCAGCTTCAGGCAAGAGACCCAGTACTTC,CASSFRQETQYF